This paragraph reports one TCR beta chain. Its target is unknown. The data stem from a study of CD4 T cells in relation to SARS-CoV-2 and coronaviruses. Study in general: Controls used an HIV-1 Nef peptide pool or no peptide. Whole-study results and caveats: In approximately 70% of donors, memory CD4+ clonotypes crossrecognized SARS-CoV-2 and at least one common cold coronavirus spike.

Before the COVID-19 pandemic, during about 2011-2019, CD4+ T cells were taken from unexposed donors. Isolation of CD4+ T cells took place after roughly nine days in culture. The V gene lost 1 base and the J gene lost 6 bases, with 19 bases spanning the gap. The germline V gene has CDR1 WSHSY and CDR2 SAAADI. CDR3 length: 17 residues. TCRdb's copy holds only in-frame clones and misses some; the assay was immunoSEQ multiplex PCR. The sample has 20,000 to 30,000 clones; around three quarters are singletons. This TCR came from a human donor in good health. The genes are TRBV10-2 and TRBJ2-1; no reliable D call. Sequenced sample: CD4+ T cells from PBMCs, cultured in vitro. CDR3 coding DNA: TGCGCCAGCAGTGAGTTGGCGTTAGTACCCGCCGGCAATGAGCAGTTCTTC. Translation: CASSELALVPAGNEQFF.